This TCR beta chain comes out of a study of blood T cell repertoires in COVID-19. Across the study: Donors in the United States, Italy and Spain gave samples during acute or convalescent COVID-19.

The ends were cut back, 6 bases at V and 3 bases at J, with 11 bases in the middle. This CDR3 region has 13 residues. Germline V gene data show CDR1 as MNHEY and CDR2 as SVGAGI. Original processing notes: Quantification of nucleated cells was approximated via reference gene primer amplification. Clones were read by immunoSEQ multiplex PCR, and TCRdb kept only the in-frame ones, dropping some. V and J calls and clone size follow that table, whereas D and trimming were derived from the DNA. The repertoire holds fewer than 250,000 clones, with roughly four fifths as singletons. The specimen sequenced was peripheral blood. The TCR originated in a woman aged 45-59 years with acute or convalescent COVID-19. The chain joins TRBV6-5 to TRBJ1-1; no clear D. CDR3 sequence: CASRPYGHTEAFF. DNA for the CDR3: TGTGCCAGCAGGCCGTATGGGCACACTGAAGCTTTCTTT.